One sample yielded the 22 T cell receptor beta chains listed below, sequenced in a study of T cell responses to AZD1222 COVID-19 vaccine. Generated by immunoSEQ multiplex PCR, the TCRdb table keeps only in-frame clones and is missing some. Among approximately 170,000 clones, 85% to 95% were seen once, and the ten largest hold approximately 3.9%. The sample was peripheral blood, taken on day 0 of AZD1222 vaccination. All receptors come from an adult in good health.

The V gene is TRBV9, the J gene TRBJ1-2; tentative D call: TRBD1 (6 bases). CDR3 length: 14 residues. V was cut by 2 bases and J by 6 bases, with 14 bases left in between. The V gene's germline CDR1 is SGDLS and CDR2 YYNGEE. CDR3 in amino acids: CASSVYPGEDGYTF. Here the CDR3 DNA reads TGTGCCAGCAGCGTTTACCCAGGGGAGGATGGCTACACCTTC.

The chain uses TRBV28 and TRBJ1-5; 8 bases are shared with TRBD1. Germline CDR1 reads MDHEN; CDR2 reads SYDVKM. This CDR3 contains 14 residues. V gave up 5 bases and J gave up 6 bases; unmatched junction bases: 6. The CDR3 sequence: CASSTGQGAQPQHF. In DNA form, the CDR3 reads TGTGCCAGCAGTACTGGGCAGGGGGCTCAGCCCCAGCATTTT.

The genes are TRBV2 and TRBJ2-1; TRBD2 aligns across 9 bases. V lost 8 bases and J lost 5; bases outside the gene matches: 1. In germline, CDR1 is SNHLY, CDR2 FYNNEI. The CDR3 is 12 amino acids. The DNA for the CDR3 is TGTGCCAGCGCGGGAGGGGACAATGAGCAGTTCTTC. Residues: CASAGGDNEQFF.

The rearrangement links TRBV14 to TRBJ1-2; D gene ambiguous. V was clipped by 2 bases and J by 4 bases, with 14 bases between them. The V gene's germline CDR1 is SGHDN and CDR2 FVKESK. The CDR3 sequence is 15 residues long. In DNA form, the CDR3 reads TGTGCCAGCAGCCAAACCCGGACCACCTTCTATGGCTACACCTTC. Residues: CASSQTRTTFYGYTF.

The CDR3 DNA reads as TGTGCCAGCAGCTTTAGAGGGGGACACCAGCATTTT. It yields the protein CASSFRGGHQHF. This chain links TRBV7-9 with TRBJ1-5; D may be TRBD1 (6 bases). V was trimmed by 3 bases and J by 12 bases, leaving 12 bases between them. The length of the CDR3 is 12 residues. The germline gives CDR1 SEHNR, CDR2 FQNEAQ (reference sequence).

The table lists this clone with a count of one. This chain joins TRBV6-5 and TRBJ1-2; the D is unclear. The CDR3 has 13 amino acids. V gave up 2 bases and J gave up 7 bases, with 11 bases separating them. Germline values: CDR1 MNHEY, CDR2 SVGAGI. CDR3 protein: CASSYANFAGYTF. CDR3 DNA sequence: TGTGCCAGCAGTTACGCCAACTTTGCTGGCTACACCTTC.

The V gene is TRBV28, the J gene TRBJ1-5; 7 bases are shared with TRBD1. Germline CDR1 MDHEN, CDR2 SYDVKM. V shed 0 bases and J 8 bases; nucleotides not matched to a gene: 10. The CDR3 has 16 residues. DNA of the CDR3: TGTGCCAGCAGTTTATGGGGACAAGGGGACAGCAAGCCCCAGCATTTT. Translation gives CASSLWGQGDSKPQHF. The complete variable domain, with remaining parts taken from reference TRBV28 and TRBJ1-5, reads DVKVTQSSRYLVKRTGEKVFLECVQDMDHENMFWYRQDPGLGLRLIYFSYDVKMKEKGDIPEGYSVSREKKERFSLILESASTNQTSMYLCASSLWGQGDSKPQHFGDGTRLSIL.

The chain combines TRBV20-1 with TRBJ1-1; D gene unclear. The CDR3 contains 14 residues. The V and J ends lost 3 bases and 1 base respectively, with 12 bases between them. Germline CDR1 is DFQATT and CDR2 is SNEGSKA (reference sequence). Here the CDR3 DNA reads TGCAGTGCTAGTGCCCTCAACAAGAACACTGAAGCTTTCTTT. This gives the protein CSASALNKNTEAFF.

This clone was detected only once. In DNA form, the CDR3 reads TGTGCCAGCAGCTCATCAGGGAGCTCTGGAAACACCATATATTTT. This translates into CASSSSGSSGNTIYF. V usage is TRBV11-3 and J usage is TRBJ1-3; D perhaps matches TRBD1 (5 bases). Trimming took off 4 bases at V and 0 bases at J, with 10 bases between the two ends. The germline V gene has CDR1 SGHNT and CDR2 YENEEA. The CDR3 loop spans 15 amino acids.

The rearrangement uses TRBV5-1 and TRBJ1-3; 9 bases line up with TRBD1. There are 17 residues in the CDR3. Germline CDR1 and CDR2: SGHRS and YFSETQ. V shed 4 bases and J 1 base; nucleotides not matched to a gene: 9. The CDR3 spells CASSQSQGAFSGNTIYF. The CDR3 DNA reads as TGCGCCAGCAGCCAATCACAGGGGGCATTTTCTGGAAACACCATATATTTT.

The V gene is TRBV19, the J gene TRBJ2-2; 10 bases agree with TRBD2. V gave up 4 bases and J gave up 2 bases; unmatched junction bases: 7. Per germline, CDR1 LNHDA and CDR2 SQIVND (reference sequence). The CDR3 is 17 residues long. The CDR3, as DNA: TGTGCCAGTAGTAAAAGGACTAGCGGTTTTAACACCGGGGAGCTGTTTTTT. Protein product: CASSKRTSGFNTGELFF.

CDR3 sequence: CASSPDPSRKAFF. The CDR3 DNA is TGTGCCAGCTCTCCGGACCCTTCTAGGAAAGCTTTCTTT. V is TRBV18 and J is TRBJ1-1, with D hard to call. V shed 6 bases and J shed 9 bases, with 17 bases lying between them. The CDR3 length is 13 residues. CDR1 is KGHSH, CDR2 LQKENI, per germline.

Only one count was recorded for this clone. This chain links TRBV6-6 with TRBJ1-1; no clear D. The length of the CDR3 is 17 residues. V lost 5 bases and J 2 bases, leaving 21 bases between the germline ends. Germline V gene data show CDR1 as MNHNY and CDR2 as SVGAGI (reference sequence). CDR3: CASSPHSPGRSNTEAFF. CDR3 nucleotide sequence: TGTGCCAGCAGTCCCCATTCTCCTGGACGGTCAAACACTGAAGCTTTCTTT.

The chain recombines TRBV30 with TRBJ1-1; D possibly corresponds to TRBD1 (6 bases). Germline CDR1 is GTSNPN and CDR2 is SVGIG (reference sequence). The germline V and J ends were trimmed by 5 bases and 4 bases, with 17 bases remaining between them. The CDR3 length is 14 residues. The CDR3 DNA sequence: TGTGCCTGGCCCAGACGGGGGGCGCGCACTGAAGCTTTCTTT. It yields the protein CAWPRRGARTEAFF. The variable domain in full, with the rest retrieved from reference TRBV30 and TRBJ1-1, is SQTIHQWPATLVQPVGSPLSLECTVEGTSNPNLYWYRQAAGRGLQLLFYSVGIGQISSEVPQNLSASRPQDRQFILSSKKLLLSDSGFYLCAWPRRGARTEAFFGQGTRLTVV.

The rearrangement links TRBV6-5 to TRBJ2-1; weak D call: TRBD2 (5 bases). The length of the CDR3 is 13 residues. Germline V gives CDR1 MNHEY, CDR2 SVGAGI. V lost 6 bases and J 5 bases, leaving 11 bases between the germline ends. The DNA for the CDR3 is TGTGCCAGCAGACTAGTCCCGGACAATGAGCAGTTCTTC. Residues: CASRLVPDNEQFF.

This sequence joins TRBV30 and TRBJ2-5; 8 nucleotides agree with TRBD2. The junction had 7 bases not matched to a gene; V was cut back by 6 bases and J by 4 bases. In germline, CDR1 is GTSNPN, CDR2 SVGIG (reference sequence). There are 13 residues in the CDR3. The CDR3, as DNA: TGTGCCTGCACCGGGACTAGATTAGAGACCCAGTACTTC. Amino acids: CACTGTRLETQYF.

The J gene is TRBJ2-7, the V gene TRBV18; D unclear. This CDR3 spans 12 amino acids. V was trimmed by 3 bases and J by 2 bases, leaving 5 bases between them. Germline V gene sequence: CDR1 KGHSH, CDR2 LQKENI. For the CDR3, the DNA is TGTGCCAGCTCACCGGGAACCTACGAGCAGTACTTC. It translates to CASSPGTYEQYF.

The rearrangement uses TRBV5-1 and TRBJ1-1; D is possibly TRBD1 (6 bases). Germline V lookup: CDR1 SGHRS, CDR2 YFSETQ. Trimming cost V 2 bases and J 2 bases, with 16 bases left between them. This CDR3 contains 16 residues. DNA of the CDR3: TGCGCCAGCAGCTTAAATCCCAGGGGCGCCAACACTGAAGCTTTCTTT. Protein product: CASSLNPRGANTEAFF.

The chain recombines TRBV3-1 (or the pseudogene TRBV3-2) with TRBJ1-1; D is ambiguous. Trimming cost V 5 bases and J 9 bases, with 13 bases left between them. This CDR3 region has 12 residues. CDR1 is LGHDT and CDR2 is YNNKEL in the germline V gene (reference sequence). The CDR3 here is CASSLADGQAFF. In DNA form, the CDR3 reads TGTGCCAGCAGCTTGGCGGATGGTCAAGCTTTCTTT.

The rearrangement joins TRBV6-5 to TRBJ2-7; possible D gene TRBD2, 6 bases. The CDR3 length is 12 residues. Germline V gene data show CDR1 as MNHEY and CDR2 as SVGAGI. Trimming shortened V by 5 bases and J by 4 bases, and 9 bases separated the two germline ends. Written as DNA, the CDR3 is TGTGCCAGCAGTCGGGGGTTATACGAGCAGTACTTC. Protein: CASSRGLYEQYF.

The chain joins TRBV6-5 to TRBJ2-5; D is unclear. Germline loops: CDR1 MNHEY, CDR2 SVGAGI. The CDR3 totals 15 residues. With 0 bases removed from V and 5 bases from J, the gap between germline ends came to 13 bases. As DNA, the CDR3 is TGTGCCAGCAGTTACTCGGTGTACGGACCTGAGACCCAGTACTTC. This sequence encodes CASSYSVYGPETQYF.

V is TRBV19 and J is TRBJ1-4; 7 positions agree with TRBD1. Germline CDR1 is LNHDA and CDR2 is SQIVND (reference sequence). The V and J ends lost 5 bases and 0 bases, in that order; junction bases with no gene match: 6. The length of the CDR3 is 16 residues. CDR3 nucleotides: TGTGCCAGTAGTTGGGGACAGTTAACAACTAATGAAAAACTGTTTTTT. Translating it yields CASSWGQLTTNEKLFF.